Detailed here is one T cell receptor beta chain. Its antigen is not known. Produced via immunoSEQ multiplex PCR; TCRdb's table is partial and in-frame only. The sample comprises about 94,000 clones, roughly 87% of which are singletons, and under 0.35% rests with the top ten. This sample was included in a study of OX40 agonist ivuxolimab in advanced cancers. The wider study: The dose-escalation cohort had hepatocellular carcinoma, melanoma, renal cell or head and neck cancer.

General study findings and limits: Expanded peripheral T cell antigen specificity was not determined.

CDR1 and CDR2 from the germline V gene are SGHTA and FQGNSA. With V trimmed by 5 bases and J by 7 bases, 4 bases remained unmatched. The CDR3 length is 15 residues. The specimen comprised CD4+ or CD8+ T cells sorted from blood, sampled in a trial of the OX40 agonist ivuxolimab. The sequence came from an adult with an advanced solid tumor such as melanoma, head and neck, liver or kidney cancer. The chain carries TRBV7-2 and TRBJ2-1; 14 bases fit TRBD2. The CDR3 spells CASSLGLAGGNEQFF. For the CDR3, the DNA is TGTGCCAGCAGCCTAGGACTAGCGGGGGGTAATGAGCAGTTCTTC.